The present entry profiles one TCR beta chain with its context. This sample was taken from a study of control samples from healthy donors and cancer patients. This table comes from immunoSEQ multiplex PCR, and its TCRdb copy is limited to in-frame clones, with some not included. In the table there are around 70,000 clones, about 95% of which are singletons. The V gene lost 4 bases and the J gene lost 5 bases, with 8 bases spanning the gap. The length of the CDR3 is 12 residues. In germline, CDR1 is SNHLY, CDR2 FYNNEI. The chain carries TRBV2 and TRBJ1-2, with D unclear. The sequenced sample consisted of blood. The TCR sequence derives from a woman aged 25 to 39 in good health. CDR3 bases: TGTGCCAGCAGTGGACGGGAGTATGGCTACACCTTC. Translation: CASSGREYGYTF.